This passage covers 14 T cell receptor beta chains from one sample sequenced in a study of T cells in Graves' hyperthyroidism and ophthalmopathy. Authors of the study amplified TCR beta CDR3 regions from RNA transcripts. A first-round RT-PCR of the TCR CDR3 used the HTBI primer set. TCRdb ran MiXCR on the multiplex PCR reads and lists one entry per CDR3 protein. The profile covers hundreds of thousands of distinct CDR3 sequences, with approximately 16% appearing a single time and less than 3.5% taken by the ten largest. Sequencing used blood. These receptors came from a woman in her thirties or forties with Graves' ophthalmopathy.

With regard to this clonotype: The DNA is omitted, as the CDR3 cannot be located on it reliably, and the CDR3 follows TCRdb's listing. The rearrangement links TRBV20-1 to TRBJ2-5; TRBD2 reflects the table's D call only, with no check against the DNA. Counting both end residues, the CDR3 totals 19 amino acids. Germline CDR1 DFQATT, CDR2 SNEGSKA (reference sequence). The CDR3 region is CSARDFGPAGDRPQETQYF.

This clonotype was seen ten or more times. The V gene is TRBV7-2, the J gene TRBJ1-3, with 7 bases that match TRBD1. J lost 4 bases, V lost 5 bases, and 8 bases had no gene match. The CDR3 loop spans 15 amino acids. The germline gives CDR1 SGHTA, CDR2 FQGNSA. CDR3 loop: CASSQYRDSGNTIYF. CDR3 sequence (DNA): TGTGCCAGCAGCCAATACCGGGACAGCGGAAACACCATATATTTT.

This clonotype was detected many times. The chain has TRBV6-1 and TRBJ1-5; unclear D gene. Trimming stripped 5 bases from V and 2 bases from J, with 19 bases between. The germline gives CDR1 MNHNS, CDR2 SASEGT. This CDR3 has 17 amino acids. Written as DNA, the CDR3 is TGTGCCAGCAGTTCCGGGCGTACTCATGCAGGCAATCAGCCCCAGCATTTT. It is translated as CASSSGRTHAGNQPQHF.

This clonotype was recorded many times. This chain joins TRBV12-3 or TRBV12-4 and TRBJ1-1; D uncertain. The CDR3 is 17 residues long. Trimming pared 3 bases from V and 3 bases from J, leaving 20 bases between. The CDR3, as DNA: TGTGCCAGCAGTTTGGGCCCCCTGACTCAATGGGACACTGAAGCTTTCTTT. Translation gives CASSLGPLTQWDTEAFF.

Worth noting for this clonotype: A junction boundary mismatches the germline segment, possibly from a read error. The chain couples TRBV12-3 or TRBV12-4 to TRBJ1-1, with 8 nucleotides matching TRBD1. This CDR3 has 11 residues. The DNA for the CDR3 is TGTGCCAGCAGTTTGACAGGGGCGACTGTCTTT. The encoded protein is CASSLTGATVF.

Details on this clonotype: A much bigger clone sits one base away, suggesting this may be a read error. The V gene is TRBV2, the J gene TRBJ2-3, with D perhaps being TRBD1 or TRBD2 (6 bases each). V was pared by 7 bases and J by 2 bases, with 16 bases between. CDR1 and CDR2 from the germline V gene are SNHLY and FYNNEI. The CDR3 spans 15 residues. In DNA form, the CDR3 reads TGTGCCAGCACCCTTAGCGCGGGACACACAGATACGCAGTATTTT. Translation gives CASTLSAGHTDTQYF.

The chain joins TRBV19 to TRBJ2-7; a weak D match, TRBD2 (5 bases). The J call may not be correct, given that the DNA end is closer to TRBJ2-1. Germline V lookup: CDR1 LNHDA, CDR2 SQIVND (reference sequence). The length of the CDR3 is 14 residues. CDR3 coding DNA: TGTGCCAGTAGTATTTCGAGCGGAGCCTACGAGCAGTTCTTC. It encodes CASSISSGAYEQFF.

This clonotype was seen repeatedly, ten times or more. The DNA for the CDR3 is TGCAGTGCTATACAGCATACGCAGTATTTT. Its protein product is CSAIQHTQYF. This chain uses TRBV20-1 with TRBJ2-3; no clear D gene. Trimming removed 4 bases at V and 7 bases at J, with 6 bases between. The CDR3 runs to 10 residues. Looked up from germline, CDR1 is DFQATT and CDR2 is SNEGSKA (reference sequence).

This clonotype was recorded a few times. The chain combines TRBV5-1 with TRBJ2-4; 7 bases align to TRBD1. Germline trimming cut 1 base from V and 2 bases from J; bases unmatched to any gene: 6. The length of the CDR3 is 16 residues. The V gene's germline CDR1 is SGHRS and CDR2 YFSETQ. The DNA for the CDR3 is TGCGCCAGCAGCTTGACAACAGGGGTGACCAAAAACATTCAGTACTTC. This translates into CASSLTTGVTKNIQYF.

This clonotype appeared a few times. The chain has TRBV20-1 and TRBJ2-3; D is uncertain. V was shortened by 5 bases and J by 5 bases, with 11 bases between the two germline ends. The germline CDR1 and CDR2 sequences are DFQATT and SNEGSKA (reference sequence). This CDR3 is 12 amino acids long. The CDR3 DNA reads TGCAGTGCTCCTCTGGGGATAGATACGCAGTATTTT. Its protein is CSAPLGIDTQYF.

J is TRBJ1-6 and V is TRBV6-1; 7 positions match TRBD1. Germline assignment: CDR1 MNHNS and CDR2 SASEGT. The CDR3 has 14 amino acids. With 8 bases clipped from V and 7 bases from J, the junction kept 8 bases outside the gene matches. Here the CDR3 DNA reads TGTGCCAGCCGACAGGGAAATACGAATTCACCCCTCCACTTT. The encoded protein is CASRQGNTNSPLHF.

This clonotype was observed many times. The chain is built from TRBV6-2 or TRBV6-3 and TRBJ1-5, with a possible D match to TRBD1 (6 bases). Germline CDR1 and CDR2: MNHEY and SVGEGT. This CDR3 comprises 16 residues. Trimming removed 5 bases from V and 2 bases from J, with 16 bases in between. The CDR3 sequence: CASSRSRGEGNQPQHF. Written as DNA, the CDR3 is TGTGCCAGCAGTCGATCCAGGGGTGAGGGCAATCAGCCCCAGCATTTT.

This clonotype was counted ten times or more. The J gene is TRBJ2-7, the V gene TRBV5-1, with 8 bases fitting TRBD1. The V gene's germline CDR1 is SGHRS and CDR2 YFSETQ. The CDR3 covers 17 residues. Unmatched junction bases numbered 18, after V lost 4 bases and J lost 6 bases. The CDR3 DNA sequence: TGCGCCAGCAGCGCGGGCGGGACAGGCCTAACATCATCCGAGCAGTACTTC. This sequence encodes CASSAGGTGLTSSEQYF.

In this sample, this clonotype turned up many times. The chain recombines TRBV12-3 or TRBV12-4 with TRBJ2-1; D is ambiguous. The V gene lost 6 bases and the J gene lost 7 bases, with 7 bases spanning the gap. The CDR3 has 11 residues. The CDR3 is CASSPGNEQFF. The CDR3 coding sequence is TGTGCCAGCAGCCCTGGTAATGAGCAGTTCTTC.